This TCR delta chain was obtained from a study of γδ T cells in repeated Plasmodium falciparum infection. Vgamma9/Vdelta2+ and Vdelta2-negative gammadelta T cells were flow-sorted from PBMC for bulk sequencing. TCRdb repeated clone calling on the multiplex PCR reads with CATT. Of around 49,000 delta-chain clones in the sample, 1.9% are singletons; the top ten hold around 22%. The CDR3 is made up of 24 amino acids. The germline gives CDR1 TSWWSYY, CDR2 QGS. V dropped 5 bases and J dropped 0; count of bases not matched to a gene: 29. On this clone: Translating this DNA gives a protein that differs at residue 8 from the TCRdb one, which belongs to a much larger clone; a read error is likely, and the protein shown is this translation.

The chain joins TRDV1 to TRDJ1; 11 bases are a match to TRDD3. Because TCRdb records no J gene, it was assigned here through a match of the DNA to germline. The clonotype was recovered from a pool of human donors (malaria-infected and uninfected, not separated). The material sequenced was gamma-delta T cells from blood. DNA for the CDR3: TGTGCTCTTGGGCACTACATACTCGTTTTCGACTGGGGGATAGTGGACCTGTACACCGATAAACTCATCTTT. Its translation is CALGHYILVFDWGIVDLYTDKLIF.